This T cell receptor beta chain was sequenced in a study of shared clonotypes between healthy human individuals (dated by TCRdb to 2018 to 2020). In terms of the full investigation: The cohort included a few men and a couple of women between 18 and 49 years of age. For each donor, CD4 naive and CD4 memory were each given three plates, CD8 naive was given two plates, and CD8 memory was given one plate. To estimate repertoire size and how much clonotype sharing occurs between individuals, the study deeply sequenced the blood TCR repertoires of roughly 5 healthy adults. Libraries were prepared and TCR repertoires were sequenced by different laboratories using diverse techniques, in order to increase sequencing depth and limit assay-specific biases. Between about 0.85 and 10 billion PBMCs per donor were obtained by leukapheresis.

Using the deep immunoSEQ assay, multiplex PCR amplified TCR CDR3 regions from genomic DNA. For each cell subset, the extracted genomic DNA was distributed evenly across all wells of several immunoSEQ 96-well plates, and each plate served as one replicate. For sorted subsets, around 200 ng genomic DNA, equal to 25,000 to 35,000 T cell genomes, was loaded into each replicate PCR. Purified libraries were quantified with a Qubit 3.0 fluorometer, sized on a Bioanalyzer 2100, and re-quantified with the KAPA Library Quantification kit. A separate single-read 150-cycle Illumina NextSeq 550 flow cell was used to sequence each immunoSEQ 96-well plate. As for the authors' bioinformatics: Because the immunoSEQ output included only junctional sequences and no quality scores, the filtering could not be the same as the filtering used for full-length reads. To assign V/J genes and CDR3, sequences were annotated against IMGT germline references using PyIR, a Python wrapper for IgBLAST v1.9. Reads were removed for weak V/J assignments (E-value above 1e-6), missing CDR3, stop codons, out-of-frame junctions, or ambiguous translated residues. V3J clonotypes were defined as sequences sharing the same inferred V gene, J gene, and CDR3 amino acid sequence. The percentage overlap between two repertoires was calculated by dividing the number of shared unique clonotypes by the size of the smaller repertoire. Three approaches were used to assess repertoire richness: RTK rarefaction, the Chao1 estimator, and Recon v2.1 estimates of unobserved clonotypes. Generation probabilities were computed with OLGA for all TCRbeta clonotypes obtained by the gDNA method from a few donors. In its TCRdb copy, this immuneACCESS table keeps in-frame sequences only and misses some clones. Where compared with another copy, unresolved V genes explain less than half of these, and the others have no known cause. That table furnishes V, J and clone size, whereas the DNA furnished D and trimming. The sample includes 2.3 million or so clones, with approximately 95% observed a single time. The ten most abundant clones make up under 0.45% of the sample.

Donors were healthy HIV-negative adults with no recently reported acute infections or vaccinations. Every donor was a Caucasian adult living in Nashville, Tennessee, USA. CD4+ T cells were enriched by magnetic negative selection; naive cells were then positively selected on CD45RA, and the negative fraction formed the memory subset. Blood was obtained by leukapheresis, after which PBMCs were separated by Ficoll-Histopaque density gradient centrifugation and cryopreserved in liquid nitrogen vapor phase. Analytical flow cytometry was used to check the purity and quantity of every magnetically sorted T cell population. Genomic DNA was isolated from each sorted fraction and quantified by UV absorbance on a Nanodrop 2000c. This clone appeared a single time. Its specific antigen is unknown. No much larger clone exists at a distance of one base, and base qualities are not known. Its CDR3 holds 15 amino acids, cysteine through phenylalanine. The retained sequence is limited to the CDR3, 45 bases, with the frame set at the first base. CDR1 SGHDT and CDR2 YYEEEE were looked up in the germline V gene. The trim is 4 bases for V and 3 bases for J, with a gap of 16 bases between the germline ends.

General conclusions and limits of the study: The genetic and exposure-history diversity represented was limited by the small number of donors. Clonotypes shared by all four sorted-subset donors showed higher generation probabilities than non-shared clonotypes. Larger estimated clonotype richness was generally found for naive subsets than for memory subsets. Pairwise subsampling led to the expectation that sequencing depth would affect the degree of clonotype sharing among donors. Rarefaction of sorted-subset datasets indicated incomplete sequencing despite the large sequencing depth. When several donors were compared, the shared fraction of clonotypes was 5% to 6.5% for naive CD4, around 4% for naive CD8, 2.3% for memory CD4, and roughly 0.43% for memory CD8. Only blood was sampled, and tissue TCR repertoires likely differ from those in blood.

The rearranged chain carries TRBV5-6 and TRBJ2-5, with the D segment possibly TRBD1 or TRBD2, each aligning over 5 bases. Sequenced input: naive CD4+ T cells from PBMCs. The cell subset or site label corresponds to: CD45RA+ positively selected. This receptor was identified in a man in his late teens or twenties in good health. Some clones in this sample may be carry-over from other donors' samples. The sequenced DNA: TGTGCCAGCAGCCAACGGGACGCAGGAAAAGAGACCCAGTACTTC. Translated, this gives CASSQRDAGKETQYF.